Reported below is one T cell receptor (beta chain). Sample-barcoded 5' priming and a J-beta primer mix drove a second PCR of roughly 6 to 12 cycles. In TCRdb, the 5' RACE reads were re-called with MiXCR into one record per CDR3 protein. The data show approximately 800,000 distinct CDR3 sequences, about 53% seen once. These data come from a study of blood T cells in healthy people across ages. This CDR3 spans 14 amino acids. Germline loops: CDR1 SGHTA, CDR2 FQGNSA. Investigators took around 11 milliliters of peripheral blood from every donor. The sequence derives from a man of 80 years or more in good health. Sequencing was done on a sample of blood. The chain links TRBV7-2 to TRBJ2-1; D may be TRBD2 (6 bases). The DNA end is more similar to TRBJ2-7, so the J call may be wrong. The CDR3 here is CASTSSAYYNEQYF. In DNA form, the CDR3 reads TGTGCCAGCACCTCTAGCGCCTATTACAATGAGCAGTACTTC.